A single T cell receptor beta chain is shown here with its context. The sample belongs to a study of blood T cell repertoires in COVID-19. Overall study context: PBMCs, B-cell-depleted T cells, or T cells provided the cDNA or gDNA that made up the material.

The CDR3 consists of 16 residues. The junction had 6 bases not matched to a gene; V was cut back by 1 base and J by 0 bases. Germline CDR1 reads SGHAT; CDR2 reads FQNNGV. Profiled with immunoSEQ multiplex PCR; TCRdb holds only in-frame clones, not every one. In the table there are around 180,000 clones, roughly 86% of which are singletons. Material: peripheral blood. This chain connects TRBV11-2 to TRBJ2-7; TRBD2 agrees at 7 bases. This clonotype originated in a woman in her twenties or thirties with active or convalescent COVID-19. CDR3 loop: CASSLVASGHSYEQYF. The CDR3 DNA reads TGTGCCAGCAGCTTAGTAGCTAGCGGACACTCCTACGAGCAGTACTTC.